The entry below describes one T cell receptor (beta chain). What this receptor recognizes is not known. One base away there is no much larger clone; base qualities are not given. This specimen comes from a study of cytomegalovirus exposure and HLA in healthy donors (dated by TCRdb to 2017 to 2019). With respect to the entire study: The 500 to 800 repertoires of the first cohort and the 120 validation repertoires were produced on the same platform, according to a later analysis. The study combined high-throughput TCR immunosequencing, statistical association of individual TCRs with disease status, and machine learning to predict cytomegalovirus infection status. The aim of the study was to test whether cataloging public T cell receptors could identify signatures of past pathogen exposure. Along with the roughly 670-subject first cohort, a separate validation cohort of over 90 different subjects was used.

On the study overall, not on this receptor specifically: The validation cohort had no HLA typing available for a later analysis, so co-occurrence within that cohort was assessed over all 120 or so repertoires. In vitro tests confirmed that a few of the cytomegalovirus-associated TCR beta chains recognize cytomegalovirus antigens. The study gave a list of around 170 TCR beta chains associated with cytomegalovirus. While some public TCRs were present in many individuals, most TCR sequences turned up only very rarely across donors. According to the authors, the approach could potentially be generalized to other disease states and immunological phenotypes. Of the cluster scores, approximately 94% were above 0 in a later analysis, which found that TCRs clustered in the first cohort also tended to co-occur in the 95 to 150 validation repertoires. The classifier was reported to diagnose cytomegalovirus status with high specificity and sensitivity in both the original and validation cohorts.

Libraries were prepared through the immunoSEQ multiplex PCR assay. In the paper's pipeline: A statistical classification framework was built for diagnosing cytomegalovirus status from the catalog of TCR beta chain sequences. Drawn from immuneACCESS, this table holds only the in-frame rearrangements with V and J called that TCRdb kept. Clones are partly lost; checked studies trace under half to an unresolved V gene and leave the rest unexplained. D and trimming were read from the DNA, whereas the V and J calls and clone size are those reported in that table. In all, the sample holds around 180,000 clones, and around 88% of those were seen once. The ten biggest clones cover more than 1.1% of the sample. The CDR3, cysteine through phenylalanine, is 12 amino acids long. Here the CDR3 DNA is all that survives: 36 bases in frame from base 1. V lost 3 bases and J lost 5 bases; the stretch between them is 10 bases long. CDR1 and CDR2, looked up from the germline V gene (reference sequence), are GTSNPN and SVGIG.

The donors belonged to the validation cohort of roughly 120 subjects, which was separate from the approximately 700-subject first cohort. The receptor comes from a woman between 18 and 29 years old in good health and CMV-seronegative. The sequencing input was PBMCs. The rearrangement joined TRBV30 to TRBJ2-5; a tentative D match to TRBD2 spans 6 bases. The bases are TGTGCCTGGAGAAGTGGGGGGGAGACCCAGTACTTC. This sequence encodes CAWRSGGETQYF.